This entry concerns a single TCR beta chain. Antigen: not known. This entry is derived from a study of T cell responses to AZD1222 COVID-19 vaccine. General study points: Targeting of unmutated variant regions was reportedly seen in nearly half of spike-specific TCRs. Mostly white British, mostly female donors; authors suggested clonal diversity may be underestimated.

The repertoire was sequenced with immunoSEQ multiplex PCR; TCRdb's copy has only in-frame clones and lacks some. This table holds 150,000 to 200,000 clones, 92% found once. Germline-derived CDR1 and CDR2 are MDHEN and SYDVKM. The CDR3 is 15 amino acids. V was clipped by 5 bases and J by 3 bases, with 16 bases between them. The gene calls are TRBV28 and TRBJ1-1; a possible D gene is TRBD1 (5 bases). The source material was peripheral blood, sampled 28 days after the second AZD1222 dose. The clonotype originates from an adult who received the AZD1222 COVID-19 vaccine. CDR3: CASSAPIGGDTEAFF. The CDR3 coding sequence is TGTGCCAGCAGTGCCCCGATCGGGGGGGACACTGAAGCTTTCTTT.